This T cell receptor beta chain was sequenced for a study of radiotherapy plus CTLA-4 blockade in lung cancer. Across the whole study: Disease control was seen in 30% to 35% of patients, objective responses in around 17%.

Whole-study findings and limits: There was expansion of tumor-derived TCR clones in blood after radiotherapy plus ipilimumab. Early blood T cell clone dynamics reportedly forecast response best, with interferon-beta.

On this clone: Its antigen is unknown.

This CDR3 contains 14 residues. Germline CDR1 reads SGHRS; CDR2 reads YFSETQ. Trimming took 2 bases from V and 5 from J, leaving 13 bases between them. TCRdb's copy holds only in-frame clones and misses some; the assay was immunoSEQ multiplex PCR. The sample shows 12,000 to 15,000 clones, approximately 75% of them seen only once. The sequences come from peripheral blood, collected from a patient treated with radiotherapy plus ipilimumab. This chain connects TRBV5-1 to TRBJ1-2; maybe TRBD1 (5 bases). This TCR was recovered from a human donor with non-small cell lung cancer whose response to radiotherapy plus ipilimumab could not be evaluated. CDR3 protein: CASSLGAREYGYTF. CDR3 coding DNA: TGCGCCAGCAGCTTAGGGGCCAGGGAATATGGCTACACCTTC.